The 12 T cell receptor beta chains below come from one sample, sequenced in a study of a mutant IDH1 vaccine in newly diagnosed glioma (TCRdb year 2021). The antigens for these receptors are not known. Libraries came from the immunoSEQ multiplex PCR assay. The source is immuneACCESS, and TCRdb retained only in-frame sequences with V and J called. Part of the clones is not carried over; for the studies checked, unresolved V genes explain less than half of this, and the remainder is unexplained. The sample records approximately 60,000 clones, approximately 86% of which are singletons. The ten biggest clones cover approximately 3.1% of the sample. According to the study, the label for this sample's time point signals: week 5, during vaccination. A 20-mer mutant IDH1 peptide at 300 micrograms in Montanide made up each vaccine dose, which was injected subcutaneously together with topical imiquimod. The specimen comprised PBMCs, sampled from a glioma patient whose treatment included an IDH1 peptide vaccine. These receptors were collected from a young woman with glioma. Some clones in this sample may be carry-over from other donors' samples.

The rearrangement uses TRBV7-8 and TRBJ1-4; D is perhaps TRBD1 (6 bases). In germline, CDR1 is SGHVS, CDR2 FQNEAQ. The ends were cut back, 2 bases at V and 7 bases at J, with 14 bases in the middle. This CDR3 is 15 amino acids long. DNA of the CDR3: TGTGCCAGCAGCTTACAGGGGAAGGGCACTGAAAAACTGTTTTTT. Residues: CASSLQGKGTEKLFF.

The genes are TRBV29-1 and TRBJ2-5; perhaps D is TRBD1 or TRBD2 (6 bases each). The CDR3 consists of 16 residues. The V gene's germline CDR1 is SQVTM and CDR2 ANQGSEA. V dropped 4 bases and J dropped 1 base, with 19 bases sitting between them. CDR3 amino acids: CSVGGATNRAQETQYF. The CDR3 DNA reads as TGCAGCGTTGGGGGGGCCACCAATAGGGCCCAAGAGACCCAGTACTTC.

V gene TRBV7-2 combines with J gene TRBJ2-1; 11 bases fit TRBD2. V was pared by 2 bases and J by 4 bases, with 1 base of the junction left unmatched. The CDR3 is made up of 15 amino acids. Per germline, CDR1 SGHTA and CDR2 FQGNSA. This CDR3 is CASSLLAGGYNEQFF. In DNA, the CDR3 is TGTGCCAGCAGCTTATTAGCGGGGGGGTACAATGAGCAGTTCTTC. The complete variable domain, with remaining parts taken from reference TRBV7-2 and TRBJ2-1, reads GAGVSQSPSNKVTEKGKDVELRCDPISGHTALYWYRQSLGQGLEFLIYFQGNSAPDKSGLPSDRFSAERTGGSVSTLTIQRTQQEDSAVYLCASSLLAGGYNEQFFGPGTRLTVL.

This clone was counted a few times. At the DNA level, this CDR3 is encoded by other sequences in the same sample as well. The rearrangement joins TRBV4-2 to TRBJ1-5; maybe TRBD1 (6 bases). This CDR3 has 16 residues. Germline V lookup: CDR1 LGHNA, CDR2 YNFKEQ. V gave up 2 bases and J gave up 5 bases, with 16 bases separating them. DNA of the CDR3: TGTGCCAGCAGCCAAACGATGGGAGGGGGACATCAGCCCCAGCATTTT. Its translation: CASSQTMGGGHQPQHF.

V is TRBV5-1 and J is TRBJ1-2; tentative D call: TRBD1 (5 bases). With 7 bases removed from V and 4 bases from J, the gap between germline ends came to 29 bases. Per the germline V gene, CDR1 is SGHRS and CDR2 is YFSETQ. The CDR3 length is 18 residues. For the CDR3, the DNA is TGCGCCAGCTCCATTTTAGGTACAGGACAACTTGGAAGCTATGGCTACACCTTC. It specifies CASSILGTGQLGSYGYTF. Combining the CDR3 with reference TRBV5-1 and TRBJ1-2 gives the whole variable domain KAGVTQTPRYLIKTRGQQVTLSCSPISGHRSVSWYQQTPGQGLQFLFEYFSETQRNKGNFPGRFSGRQFSNSRSEMNVSTLELGDSALYLCASSILGTGQLGSYGYTFGSGTRLTVV.

This clone has a handful of counts. The rearrangement uses TRBV30 and TRBJ2-7; 8 bases match TRBD1. Germline V gene lookup returns CDR1 GTSNPN and CDR2 SVGIG (reference sequence). The CDR3 runs 15 residues. The trim removed 0 bases at V and 6 bases at J, leaving 10 bases unmatched. This CDR3 reads CAWSVRTGSKVEQYF. CDR3 in DNA: TGTGCCTGGAGTGTGAGGACAGGGTCAAAAGTCGAGCAGTACTTC.

The chain combines TRBV9 with TRBJ1-1; D is ambiguous. The CDR3 covers 14 residues. The V gene's germline CDR1 is SGDLS and CDR2 YYNGEE. Trimming shortened V by 0 bases and J by 1 base, and 7 bases separated the two germline ends. As DNA, the CDR3 is TGTGCCAGCAGCGTAGCCGGAACGAACACTGAAGCTTTCTTT. Translating it yields CASSVAGTNTEAFF.

The genes are TRBV5-1 and TRBJ2-6; D gene ambiguous. There are 16 residues in the CDR3. Germline V gene lookup returns CDR1 SGHRS and CDR2 YFSETQ. The ends were cut back, 0 bases at V and 2 bases at J, with 9 bases in the middle. The DNA for the CDR3 is TGCGCCAGCAGCTTGGGTATTGGAGCTGGGGCCAACGTCCTGACTTTC. Amino acids: CASSLGIGAGANVLTF. The variable domain in full, completed from reference TRBV5-1 and TRBJ2-6, reads KAGVTQTPRYLIKTRGQQVTLSCSPISGHRSVSWYQQTPGQGLQFLFEYFSETQRNKGNFPGRFSGRQFSNSRSEMNVSTLELGDSALYLCASSLGIGAGANVLTFGAGSRLTVL.

V gene TRBV7-2 combines with J gene TRBJ2-5; a weak D match, TRBD2 (5 bases). V lost 1 base, J lost 1 base, and 10 bases lay in between. Germline V gene lookup returns CDR1 SGHTA and CDR2 FQGNSA. The CDR3 spans 15 residues. The CDR3 coding sequence is TGTGCCAGCAGCTTAGGTCTAGCCATCCAAGAGACCCAGTACTTC. Encoded protein: CASSLGLAIQETQYF.

This clone has only a few counts. The chain's CDR3 is CAWSGGRTDTQYF. The DNA for the CDR3 is TGTGCCTGGAGTGGGGGCAGGACAGATACGCAGTATTTT. The chain carries TRBV30 and TRBJ2-3, with D perhaps TRBD1 (5 bases). V lost 1 base and J lost 3, with 8 bases in between. The CDR3 is 13 residues long. Per germline, CDR1 GTSNPN and CDR2 SVGIG (reference sequence).

The rearrangement uses TRBV10-3 and TRBJ2-7, with a possible D match to TRBD1 (6 bases). CDR1 is ENHRY, CDR2 SYGVKD, per germline. Trimming shortened V by 7 bases and J by 6 bases, and 16 bases separated the two germline ends. CDR3 length equals 13 residues. CDR3 in amino acids: CAITERQGSEQYF. The CDR3 DNA reads as TGTGCCATCACCGAAAGGCAGGGGTCCGAGCAGTACTTC.

This chain joins TRBV10-3 and TRBJ2-7, with D perhaps TRBD1 (6 bases). This CDR3 contains 14 residues. The germline V and J ends were trimmed by 2 bases and 2 bases, with 10 bases remaining between them. CDR1 ENHRY and CDR2 SYGVKD come from the germline V gene. CDR3 DNA: TGTGCCATCAGTGAGCTGGGGGCTGCCTACGAGCAGTACTTC. It translates to CAISELGAAYEQYF.